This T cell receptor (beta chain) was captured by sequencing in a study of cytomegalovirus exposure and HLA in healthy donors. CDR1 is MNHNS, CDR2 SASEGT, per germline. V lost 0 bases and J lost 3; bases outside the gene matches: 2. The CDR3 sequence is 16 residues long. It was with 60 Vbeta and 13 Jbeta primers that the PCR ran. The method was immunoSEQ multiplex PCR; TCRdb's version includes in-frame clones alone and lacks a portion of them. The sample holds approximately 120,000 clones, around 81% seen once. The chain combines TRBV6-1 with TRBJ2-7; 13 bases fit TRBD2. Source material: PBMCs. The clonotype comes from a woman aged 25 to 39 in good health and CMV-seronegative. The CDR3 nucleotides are TGTGCCAGCAGTGAAGCTCGACTAGCGGGGGGCTACGAGCAGTACTTC. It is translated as CASSEARLAGGYEQYF.